Following are 10 T cell receptor beta chains from one sample sequenced in a study of cytomegalovirus exposure and HLA in healthy donors. It was with 60 Vbeta and 13 Jbeta primers that the PCR ran. Only in-frame clones appear in the TCRdb table, and some are missing; sequencing was by immunoSEQ multiplex PCR. The table has approximately 150,000 clones, approximately 73% seen once; the top ten hold approximately 1.8%. Sequences were obtained from PBMCs. The source of these receptors is a woman aged 18-30 years in good health and CMV-seronegative.

V usage is TRBV5-8 and J usage is TRBJ1-5; 10 bases align to TRBD1. This CDR3 spans 15 amino acids. Germline CDR1 is SGHTS and CDR2 is YDEGEE. V lost 4 bases and J lost 2; bases outside the gene matches: 3. The CDR3 protein is CASSPGTGGNQPQHF. The CDR3 coding sequence is TGTGCCAGCAGCCCCGGGACAGGGGGCAATCAGCCCCAGCATTTT. Full variable domain (missing parts from reference TRBV5-8 and TRBJ1-5): EAGVTQSPTHLIKTRGQQATLRCSPISGHTSVYWYQQALGLGLQFLLWYDEGEERNRGNFPPRFSGRQFPNYSSELNVNALELEDSALYLCASSPGTGGNQPQHFGDGTRLSIL.

A few counts support this clone. The chain is built from TRBV7-3 and TRBJ2-5, with D possibly TRBD2 on 5 matching bases. Germline CDR1 SGHTA, CDR2 FQGTGA. The CDR3 contains 13 residues. Trimming left V 3 bases short and J 0 bases short, with 5 bases between. The CDR3 region has the DNA TGTGCCAGCAGCTTGACTAACCAAGAGACCCAGTACTTC. This codes for CASSLTNQETQYF. The full variable domain, with the rest looked up from reference TRBV7-3 and TRBJ2-5, is GAGVSQTPSNKVTEKGKYVELRCDPISGHTALYWYRQSLGQGPEFLIYFQGTGAADDSGLPNDRFFAVRPEGSVSTLKIQRTERGDSAVYLCASSLTNQETQYFGPGTRLLVL.

This clone occurred once. The V call is TRBV11-2, the J call TRBJ1-5; 8 positions match TRBD1. The J segment lost 3 bases and the V segment lost 6 bases, leaving 7 bases of the junction unmatched. The CDR3 runs to 15 residues. Germline V lookup: CDR1 SGHAT, CDR2 FQNNGV. The CDR3: CASSLTGGANQPQHF. In nucleotides, the CDR3 is TGTGCCAGCAGTTTAACAGGGGGGGCCAATCAGCCCCAGCATTTT.

This clone was observed once. The chain links TRBV6-5 to TRBJ2-3; D perhaps matches TRBD1 (6 bases). This CDR3 has 13 amino acids. V was shortened by 6 bases and J by 6 bases, with 13 bases between the two germline ends. Germline assignment: CDR1 MNHEY and CDR2 SVGAGI. CDR3 DNA sequence: TGTGCCAGCAGCCACAGGGCCGGGGATACGCAGTATTTT. It specifies CASSHRAGDTQYF.

The chain couples TRBV28 to TRBJ1-2; D unresolved. V was cut by 3 bases and J by 4 bases, with 9 bases left in between. The CDR3 spans 13 residues. Looked up from germline, CDR1 is MDHEN and CDR2 is SYDVKM. The chain's CDR3 is CASSFSELYGYTF. In DNA form, the CDR3 reads TGTGCCAGCAGTTTCTCGGAGCTCTATGGCTACACCTTC.

This clone showed up just a few times. The chain is built from TRBV9 and TRBJ1-1; maybe TRBD1 (5 bases). V shed 0 bases and J shed 4 bases, with 10 bases lying between them. The length of the CDR3 is 14 residues. The V gene's germline CDR1 is SGDLS and CDR2 YYNGEE. The CDR3 loop is CASSVAGSSTEAFF. The CDR3 DNA follows: TGTGCCAGCAGCGTAGCAGGGTCTAGCACTGAAGCTTTCTTT.

The chain uses TRBV19 and TRBJ1-1; D possibly corresponds to TRBD1 (6 bases). The length of the CDR3 is 14 residues. V was cut by 5 bases and J by 1 base, with 11 bases left in between. Per the germline V gene, CDR1 is LNHDA and CDR2 is SQIVND (reference sequence). The CDR3 loop reads CASSAQTGNTEAFF. The CDR3 DNA reads TGTGCCAGTAGTGCCCAGACAGGGAACACTGAAGCTTTCTTT.

The chain employs TRBV7-2 and TRBJ2-7; unclear D gene. This CDR3 spans 13 amino acids. V dropped 0 bases and J dropped 3 bases, with 6 bases sitting between them. Germline CDR1 is SGHTA and CDR2 is FQGNSA. The CDR3 protein is CASSLAWSYEQYV. CDR3 DNA: TGTGCCAGCAGCTTAGCGTGGAGCTACGAGCAGTACGTC.

The rearrangement uses TRBV19 and TRBJ2-7; TRBD1 matches 7 bases. Trimming removed 5 bases from V and 3 bases from J; junction bases left unmatched: 4. Germline V gives CDR1 LNHDA, CDR2 SQIVND (reference sequence). The length of the CDR3 is 13 residues. CDR3 nucleotide sequence: TGTGCCAGTAGTCCCCGACAGGGCTACGAGCAGTACTTC. Its translation is CASSPRQGYEQYF.

This clone came up a few times. The chain has TRBV9 and TRBJ1-2; D might be TRBD1 (5 bases). Germline CDR1 reads SGDLS; CDR2 reads YYNGEE. The CDR3 covers 15 residues. Trimming left V 1 base short and J 7 bases short, with 17 bases between. CDR3: CASSVLAKGLGGYTF. The CDR3 DNA follows: TGTGCCAGCAGCGTATTGGCAAAGGGGCTTGGTGGCTACACCTTC.